A single sample gave rise to the 26 T cell receptor beta chains below, sequenced in a study of somatic mutations in cytotoxic T cells in rheumatoid arthritis. Sequenced by immunoSEQ multiplex PCR; TCRdb stores in-frame clones only, minus some. The sample holds roughly 17,000 clones, 85% seen once. The source material was CD8+ T cells sorted from blood. All receptors come from a woman in her thirties or forties with rheumatoid arthritis.

Remarks on this clone: A junction end diverges from the germline sequence, so it may reflect a read error. CDR3 DNA: TGTGCCAGCAGCTCCTCCGGGGGGAACCCTGAAGCTTTCTTT. As protein: CASSSSGGNPEAFF. The V call is TRBV9, the J call TRBJ1-1, with D perhaps TRBD1 (5 bases). This CDR3 has 14 residues. The germline CDR1 and CDR2 sequences are SGDLS and YYNGEE.

The V and J genes are TRBV5-1 and TRBJ1-4; 10 nucleotides align to TRBD1. Trimming at V came to 2 bases and at J to 4 bases, leaving 11 bases not matched to a gene. There are 18 residues in the CDR3. The germline V gene has CDR1 SGHRS and CDR2 YFSETQ. This chain's CDR3 is CASSFGVGQGVNNEKLFF. CDR3 sequence (DNA): TGCGCCAGCAGCTTCGGTGTTGGACAGGGGGTGAATAATGAAAAACTGTTTTTT.

CDR3 coding DNA: TGTGCCAGCAGCTCAGTTGAGCCACTATCGAGGGAGACCCAGTACTTC. Residues: CASSSVEPLSRETQYF. The chain carries TRBV7-9 and TRBJ2-5, with D unclear. V shed 4 bases and J shed 5 bases, with 20 bases lying between them. This CDR3 comprises 16 residues. In germline, CDR1 is SEHNR, CDR2 FQNEAQ (reference sequence).

This clone was seen a few times. Here the CDR3 DNA reads TGTGCCAGCTCACCCCGGTATACTCCCGATGAGCAGTTCTTC. Its protein is CASSPRYTPDEQFF. The J gene is TRBJ2-1, the V gene TRBV18; D unresolved. Germline loops: CDR1 KGHSH, CDR2 LQKENI. The ends were cut back, 3 bases at V and 8 bases at J, with 14 bases in the middle. The CDR3 has 14 amino acids.

This chain links TRBV29-1 with TRBJ1-2, with D hard to call. Trimming shortened V by 3 bases and J by 4 bases, and 9 bases separated the two germline ends. Germline assignment: CDR1 SQVTM and CDR2 ANQGSEA. This CDR3 has 12 amino acids. As DNA, the CDR3 is TGCAGCGTTGAGGAGGGCTTCTATGGCTACACCTTC. Protein: CSVEEGFYGYTF.

The rearrangement uses TRBV5-6 and TRBJ2-7; possibly TRBD1 for D (6 bases). The V end lost 4 bases, the J end lost 2 bases, and 10 bases lay between the germline ends. This CDR3 is built from 13 residues. Germline V gives CDR1 SGHDT, CDR2 YYEEEE. DNA of the CDR3: TGTGCCAGCAGCCCCGGACAGACCTACGAGCAGTACTTC. It specifies CASSPGQTYEQYF.

J is TRBJ2-2 and V is TRBV9; 7 bases line up with TRBD2. Losses at the gene ends were 2 bases for V and 2 bases for J; bases not matched to a gene: 3. Germline CDR1 and CDR2: SGDLS and YYNGEE. The CDR3 consists of 15 residues. The CDR3 DNA is TGTGCCAGCAGCGTCACGGGGGGTAACACCGGGGAGCTGTTTTTT. Its protein product is CASSVTGGNTGELFF.

The J gene is TRBJ2-3, the V gene TRBV5-6; perhaps TRBD1 as D (5 bases). The germline CDR1 and CDR2 sequences are SGHDT and YYEEEE. The CDR3 extends over 15 amino acids. V was cut by 1 base and J by 2 bases, with 11 bases left in between. As DNA, the CDR3 is TGTGCCAGCAGCTTGTGGGGCAGGGCCACAGATACGCAGTATTTT. Encoded protein: CASSLWGRATDTQYF.

The CDR3: CASSLTSGQETQYF. CDR3 nucleotide sequence: TGCGCCAGCAGCTTGACTAGCGGACAAGAGACCCAGTACTTC. This chain connects TRBV5-1 to TRBJ2-5, with TRBD2 identical over 8 bases. Unmatched junction bases numbered 1, after V lost 1 base and J lost 2 bases. Germline V CDR1 and CDR2: SGHRS, YFSETQ. The CDR3 is made up of 14 amino acids.

The chain's CDR3 is CACSEGGHGYTF. For the CDR3, the DNA is TGTGCCTGTTCGGAGGGGGGGCATGGCTACACCTTC. The rearrangement joins TRBV6-5 to TRBJ1-2; weak D call: TRBD1 (6 bases). This CDR3 comprises 12 residues. Germline V CDR1 and CDR2: MNHEY, SVGAGI. With 11 bases removed from V and 6 bases from J, the gap between germline ends came to 16 bases.

The chain uses TRBV7-3 and TRBJ2-5; 7 nucleotides align to TRBD2. CDR3 length: 20 amino acids. CDR1 is SGHTA, CDR2 FQGTGA, per germline. Trimming took 6 bases from V and 5 from J; bases not matched to a gene: 27. The CDR3, as DNA: TGTGCCAGCAGTAAGCGGGAAGTGACTTGGGTCGTTGTTAGTGGGGAGACCCAGTACTTC. As protein: CASSKREVTWVVVSGETQYF.

This rearrangement joins TRBV4-1 to TRBJ2-5, with D tentatively TRBD2 (6 bases). This CDR3 region has 17 residues. The germline V gene encodes CDR1 MGHRA and CDR2 YSYEKL. V was trimmed by 0 bases and J by 4 bases, leaving 18 bases between them. The chain's CDR3 is CASSQDRYGGKGETQYF. The CDR3 nucleotides read TGCGCCAGCAGCCAAGATCGGTACGGAGGGAAGGGAGAGACCCAGTACTTC.

This chain joins TRBV6-1 and TRBJ2-7; a possible D gene is TRBD1 (6 bases). The CDR3 loop spans 15 amino acids. Germline CDR1 is MNHNS and CDR2 is SASEGT. Between the trimmed V and J ends, which lost 11 bases and 2 bases, there was a span of 22 bases. CDR3 residues: CASRPGDKFTYEQYF. The CDR3 DNA follows: TGTGCCTCACGCCCAGGGGATAAGTTCACCTACGAGCAGTACTTC.

V usage is TRBV10-3 and J usage is TRBJ1-1; D is unresolved. The V end lost 2 bases, the J end lost 1 base, and 11 bases lay between the germline ends. From germline, CDR1 is ENHRY and CDR2 SYGVKD. This CDR3 comprises 15 residues. The CDR3 DNA follows: TGTGCCATCAGTGAGGGTAGATCGGGGAACACTGAAGCTTTCTTT. Translating it yields CAISEGRSGNTEAFF.

The chain uses TRBV5-4 and TRBJ1-3, with a tentative D call TRBD1 (5 bases). The V end was cut by 5 bases, the J end by 4 bases, with 16 bases between. Per germline, CDR1 SGHNT and CDR2 YYREEE (reference sequence). The CDR3 is 15 amino acids. CDR3 amino acids: CASSYIGAQGNTIYF. The DNA of the CDR3 is TGTGCCAGCAGTTATATAGGGGCGCAGGGAAACACCATATATTTT. The whole variable domain, filled in from reference TRBV5-4 and TRBJ1-3, reads ETGVTQSPTHLIKTRGQQVTLRCSSQSGHNTVSWYQQALGQGPQFIFQYYREEENGRGNFPPRFSGLQFPNYSSELNVNALELDDSALYLCASSYIGAQGNTIYFGEGSWLTVV.

The chain uses TRBV4-1 and TRBJ2-6; the D gene is possibly TRBD1 (6 bases). CDR1 MGHRA and CDR2 YSYEKL come from the germline V gene. V was trimmed by 1 base and J by 0 bases, leaving 19 bases between them. The CDR3 has 20 residues. The DNA of the CDR3 is TGCGCCAGCAGCCAAGCTGTACAGGGCTCGTATGACTCTGGGGCCAACGTCCTGACTTTC. This sequence encodes CASSQAVQGSYDSGANVLTF.

The V gene is TRBV4-1, the J gene TRBJ2-1, with TRBD1 matching over 10 bases. Trimming removed 2 bases from V and 9 bases from J; junction bases left unmatched: 7. The CDR3 is 15 residues long. Looked up from germline, CDR1 is MGHRA and CDR2 is YSYEKL. The CDR3 protein is CASSQNRDRGPEQFF. The CDR3 bases are TGCGCCAGCAGCCAAAACCGGGACAGGGGACCTGAGCAGTTCTTC.

The rearrangement joins TRBV2 to TRBJ2-3; TRBD2 aligns across 8 bases. The CDR3 has 15 amino acids. V lost 8 bases and J lost 5; bases outside the gene matches: 12. CDR1 is SNHLY, CDR2 FYNNEI, per germline. The CDR3 here is CASPFPGGAGDTQYF. CDR3 sequence (DNA): TGTGCCAGCCCCTTTCCCGGGGGGGCGGGAGATACGCAGTATTTT.

As DNA, the CDR3 is TGTGCCGCGCAGGGGGCCAACCAAGAGACCCAGTACTTC. This gives the protein CAAQGANQETQYF. V usage is TRBV7-9 and J usage is TRBJ2-5; 8 nucleotides agree with TRBD1. The CDR3 has 13 amino acids. With 11 bases clipped from V and 0 bases from J, the junction kept 5 bases outside the gene matches. From germline, CDR1 is SEHNR and CDR2 FQNEAQ (reference sequence).

This chain links TRBV11-2 with TRBJ2-7; D is possibly TRBD1 (6 bases). CDR1 is SGHAT, CDR2 FQNNGV, per germline. Trimming took off 6 bases at V and 2 bases at J, with 11 bases between the two ends. The CDR3 extends over 13 amino acids. The CDR3 loop is CASSPGQTYEQYF. CDR3 bases: TGTGCCAGCAGTCCGGGACAAACCTACGAGCAGTACTTC.

The chain recombines TRBV9 with TRBJ2-3; 13 positions agree with TRBD2. V trimming: 2 bases; J trimming: 4 bases; junction bases outside the gene matches: 7. CDR3 length: 17 amino acids. Germline values: CDR1 SGDLS, CDR2 YYNGEE. The chain's CDR3 is CASSVQLAGGPADTQYF. CDR3 coding DNA: TGTGCCAGCAGCGTCCAACTAGCGGGAGGGCCCGCAGATACGCAGTATTTT.

J is TRBJ2-2 and V is TRBV30; perhaps TRBD2 as D (5 bases). This CDR3 contains 14 residues. Germline V lookup: CDR1 GTSNPN, CDR2 SVGIG (reference sequence). V was trimmed by 7 bases and J by 2 bases, leaving 14 bases between them. CDR3 region: CALEDLGNTGELFF. In DNA, the CDR3 is TGTGCCTTGGAGGACTTGGGAAACACCGGGGAGCTGTTTTTT.

The V gene is TRBV11-2, the J gene TRBJ2-1; TRBD2 matches at 8 bases. Germline lookup yields CDR1 SGHAT and CDR2 FQNNGV. This CDR3 comprises 16 residues. J was trimmed by 3 bases and V by 4 bases; bases with no gene match: 8. In DNA form, the CDR3 reads TGTGCCAGCAGCTCCCCGGGGGGGGTGAACTACAATGAGCAGTTCTTC. Its translation: CASSSPGGVNYNEQFF.

J is TRBJ2-5 and V is TRBV6-5; D may be TRBD1 (5 bases). CDR3 length equals 13 residues. V lost 4 bases, J lost 2 bases, and 8 bases lay in between. Germline loops: CDR1 MNHEY, CDR2 SVGAGI. CDR3 residues: CASSSGHQETQYF. In DNA form, the CDR3 reads TGTGCCAGCAGTTCAGGACATCAAGAGACCCAGTACTTC.

This chain links TRBV7-6 with TRBJ2-5; D is perhaps TRBD2 (6 bases). The V end lost 1 base, the J end lost 10 bases, and 13 bases lay between the germline ends. The germline V gene has CDR1 SGHVS and CDR2 FNYEAQ. The CDR3 length is 13 residues. CDR3 nucleotide sequence: TGTGCCAGCAGCTTAGGGGGTCTGGGGGGCCAGTACTTC. Protein product: CASSLGGLGGQYF.

This chain's CDR3 is CASSSPGQGFHEQYF. The CDR3 nucleotides are TGTGCCAGCTCATCCCCGGGACAGGGGTTCCACGAGCAGTACTTC. This chain uses TRBV18 with TRBJ2-7; 10 bases map to TRBD1. CDR3 size: 15 residues. Per germline, CDR1 KGHSH and CDR2 LQKENI. The V and J ends lost 5 bases and 5 bases, in that order; junction bases with no gene match: 9.